One TCR beta chain is described in this entry. Its antigen is not known. CDR1 is SGHDT and CDR2 is YYEEEE in the germline V gene. V lost 0 bases, J lost 7 bases, and 10 bases lay in between. The CDR3 sequence is 13 residues long. TCRdb ran MiXCR on the 5' RACE reads and lists one entry per CDR3 protein. The sample yields approximately 340,000 distinct CDR3 sequences, about 8.7% seen once. This specimen belongs to a study of T cells after yellow fever vaccination. About the study: Preparation of fractions with low cell numbers was performed using SMART-Seq v4 Ultra Low Input. General study findings and limits: The booster saw the reappearance of most primary-vaccination clones (roughly 96% CD4, 88% CD8).

This TCR derives from a man aged 18-30 years who received the YFV17D yellow fever vaccine. The sample here was PBMCs, taken on the day of the first yellow fever vaccination. The chain recombines TRBV5-6 with TRBJ1-2, with a weak D call TRBD1 (5 bases). As DNA, the CDR3 is TGTGCCAGCAGCTTGGCAGGGTTTGGTGGCTACACCTTC. Protein product: CASSLAGFGGYTF. Drawing the rest from reference TRBV5-6 and TRBJ1-2, the complete variable domain is DAGVTQSPTHLIKTRGQQVTLRCSPKSGHDTVSWYQQALGQGPQFIFQYYEEEERQRGNFPDRFSGHQFPNYSSELNVNALLLGDSALYLCASSLAGFGGYTFGSGTRLTVV.